One sample yielded the 30 T cell receptor beta chains listed below, sequenced in a study of cytomegalovirus exposure and HLA in healthy donors. The PCR made use of 60 Vbeta and 13 Jbeta primers. Sequencing used immunoSEQ multiplex PCR; TCRdb keeps in-frame clones, though not all of them. The table has hundreds of thousands of clones, 70% to 90% seen once; the top ten hold about 2%. Sequencing was performed on PBMCs. The receptors derive from a woman younger than 35 in good health and CMV-seronegative.

This chain uses TRBV4-1 with TRBJ2-5, with a tentative D call TRBD2 (6 bases). The V end lost 2 bases, the J end lost 1 base, and 14 bases lay between the germline ends. Germline CDR1 and CDR2: MGHRA and YSYEKL. CDR3 size: 16 residues. The CDR3 DNA reads TGCGCCAGCAGCCAACATGCGGGGACGGCCCAAGAGACCCAGTACTTC. Protein product: CASSQHAGTAQETQYF.

This chain joins TRBV6-5 and TRBJ1-6; the match to TRBD1 covers 9 bases. The ends lost 7 bases at V and 1 base at J; junction bases unmatched: 2. The CDR3 is 15 amino acids. Germline V gives CDR1 MNHEY, CDR2 SVGAGI. CDR3: CASNDRGSYNSPLHF. The CDR3 DNA reads TGTGCCAGCAACGACAGGGGGTCCTATAATTCACCCCTCCACTTT.

The chain couples TRBV6-4 to TRBJ1-2; the D gene is possibly TRBD1 (6 bases). The germline V gene has CDR1 MRHNA and CDR2 SNTAGT. The CDR3 totals 12 residues. The V end lost 4 bases, the J end lost 8 bases, and 11 bases lay between the germline ends. The CDR3 nucleotides are TGTGCCAGCAGTGCCCCACAGGGAGGCTACACCTTC. This translates into CASSAPQGGYTF.

The gene calls are TRBV7-9 and TRBJ1-3, with D unresolved. The germline V gene has CDR1 SEHNR and CDR2 FQNEAQ (reference sequence). There are 16 residues in the CDR3. V was pared by 3 bases and J by 0 bases, with 12 bases between. CDR3 DNA: TGTGCCAGCAGCTTTTGGGGAGAAAGCTCTGGAAACACCATATATTTT. This gives the protein CASSFWGESSGNTIYF.

V and J are TRBV10-3 and TRBJ1-3; possibly TRBD1 for D (5 bases). Per the germline V gene, CDR1 is ENHRY and CDR2 is SYGVKD. This CDR3 contains 14 residues. V dropped 4 bases and J dropped 4 bases, with 11 bases sitting between them. The CDR3 reads CAISAGDAGNTIYF. The CDR3 bases are TGTGCCATCAGTGCGGGGGACGCAGGAAACACCATATATTTT.

The chain has TRBV9 and TRBJ2-1; D is ambiguous. The CDR3 is 15 residues long. V was cut by 0 bases and J by 0 bases, with 7 bases left in between. The germline CDR1 and CDR2 sequences are SGDLS and YYNGEE. CDR3 DNA sequence: TGTGCCAGCAGCGTAGGCGGTTACTCCTACAATGAGCAGTTCTTC. It specifies CASSVGGYSYNEQFF.

The V and J genes are TRBV2 and TRBJ1-4; no firm D call. V was cut by 7 bases and J by 0 bases, with 12 bases left in between. CDR3 size: 15 residues. The V gene's germline CDR1 is SNHLY and CDR2 FYNNEI. CDR3 protein: CASTYPGATNEKLFF. DNA of the CDR3: TGTGCCAGCACCTACCCCGGGGCAACTAATGAAAAACTGTTTTTT. Together with reference TRBV2 and TRBJ1-4, the CDR3 gives the full variable domain: EPEVTQTPSHQVTQMGQEVILRCVPISNHLYFYWYRQILGQKVEFLVSFYNNEISEKSEIFDDQFSVERPDGSNFTLKIRSTKLEDSAMYFCASTYPGATNEKLFFGSGTQLSVL.

A single count supports this clone. The V and J genes are TRBV5-1 and TRBJ2-5; 7 nucleotides line up with TRBD2. J was trimmed by 5 bases and V by 4 bases; bases with no gene match: 14. The CDR3 runs 16 residues. Germline loops: CDR1 SGHRS, CDR2 YFSETQ. The CDR3 protein is CASSLRGEGPWETQYF. As DNA, the CDR3 is TGCGCCAGCAGCCTACGTGGGGAGGGGCCCTGGGAGACCCAGTACTTC.

Here the CDR3 reads CASSRGGPGEQYF. The CDR3 nucleotides are TGTGCCAGCAGTAGGGGGGGGCCGGGGGAGCAGTACTTC. V and J are TRBV2 and TRBJ2-7; TRBD2 might be the D (7 bases). The CDR3 has 13 amino acids. Trimming took off 5 bases at V and 7 bases at J, with 15 bases between the two ends. CDR1 and CDR2 (germline): SNHLY, FYNNEI.

This chain uses TRBV5-6 with TRBJ1-1; D unclear. With 1 base removed from V and 1 base from J, the gap between germline ends came to 8 bases. This CDR3 is 14 amino acids long. Germline V gene sequence: CDR1 SGHDT, CDR2 YYEEEE. CDR3 sequence (DNA): TGTGCCAGCAGCTTGCTCCGAGGGAACACTGAAGCTTTCTTT. Amino acids: CASSLLRGNTEAFF.

The V and J genes are TRBV7-6 and TRBJ1-5; no firm D call. Germline V CDR1 and CDR2: SGHVS, FNYEAQ. This CDR3 is 14 amino acids long. V shed 5 bases and J shed 3 bases, with 11 bases lying between them. The CDR3 spells CASSPGLYNQPQHF. The CDR3 DNA is TGTGCCAGCAGCCCAGGACTGTACAATCAGCCCCAGCATTTT.

This chain connects TRBV2 to TRBJ1-3, with D perhaps matching TRBD1 (6 bases). Trimming left V 5 bases short and J 15 bases short, with 17 bases between. The CDR3 extends over 12 amino acids. CDR1 is SNHLY and CDR2 is FYNNEI in the germline V gene. CDR3 in amino acids: CASSSTDRLRYF. In nucleotides, the CDR3 is TGTGCCAGCAGTTCCACCGACAGGTTAAGATATTTT.

The CDR3 bases are TGCGCCAGCAGCCGAGGCGGAGCCCAAGAGACCCAGTACTTC. It encodes CASSRGGAQETQYF. The chain employs TRBV5-1 and TRBJ2-5, with unresolved D. Deletions cut 4 bases from V and 1 base from J, with 11 bases between. The CDR3 loop spans 14 amino acids. Germline values: CDR1 SGHRS, CDR2 YFSETQ.

The CDR3 reads CASSLLAGGPHTGELFF. The CDR3 DNA reads as TGTGCCAGCAGCTTGCTAGCGGGGGGGCCTCACACCGGGGAGCTGTTTTTT. The chain is built from TRBV9 and TRBJ2-2; TRBD2 agrees at 12 bases. Germline trimming cut 4 bases from V and 3 bases from J; bases unmatched to any gene: 7. The CDR3 contains 17 residues. From germline, CDR1 is SGDLS and CDR2 YYNGEE.

The J gene is TRBJ2-7, the V gene TRBV5-6; the D is unclear. Per the germline V gene, CDR1 is SGHDT and CDR2 is YYEEEE. Trimming took 0 bases from V and 4 from J, leaving 11 bases between them. This CDR3 region has 14 residues. CDR3: CASSLAATPYEQYF. The CDR3 DNA follows: TGTGCCAGCAGCTTGGCAGCGACTCCGTACGAGCAGTACTTC.

About this clone: One junction end does not reproduce the germline sequence, and a read error may be involved. This chain joins TRBV7-9 and TRBJ2-3, with D perhaps TRBD2 (5 bases). Germline V gene lookup returns CDR1 SEHNR and CDR2 FQNEAQ (reference sequence). The CDR3 sequence is 18 residues long. Here the CDR3 reads CSSSLARRALTDTDTQYF. CDR3 DNA: TGTTCCAGCAGCTTAGCGCGGCGAGCTCTGACGGACACAGATACGCAGTATTTT.

CDR3 loop: CASSLALGNWELNEKLFF. In DNA, the CDR3 is TGTGCCAGCAGCTTAGCGCTCGGTAATTGGGAGCTTAATGAAAAACTGTTTTTT. The chain joins TRBV7-9 to TRBJ1-4, with D hard to call. V gave up 0 bases and J gave up 4 bases, with 18 bases separating them. Germline assignment: CDR1 SEHNR and CDR2 FQNEAQ (reference sequence). There are 18 residues in the CDR3.

J is TRBJ1-5 and V is TRBV19, with 7 bases fitting TRBD1. V dropped 6 bases and J dropped 1; count of bases not matched to a gene: 9. The germline CDR1 and CDR2 sequences are LNHDA and SQIVND (reference sequence). The CDR3 spans 16 residues. The CDR3 region is CASSPTGRGSNQPQHF. DNA for the CDR3: TGTGCCAGTAGCCCGACAGGGAGAGGGAGCAATCAGCCCCAGCATTTT.

The V call is TRBV5-1, the J call TRBJ1-5; D gene ambiguous. This CDR3 has 19 amino acids. From germline, CDR1 is SGHRS and CDR2 YFSETQ. The V end lost 3 bases, the J end lost 0 bases, and 22 bases lay between the germline ends. The CDR3 sequence: CASSSCHRPFLYSNQPQHF. The CDR3, as DNA: TGCGCCAGCAGCTCCTGCCATCGCCCATTCCTATATAGCAATCAGCCCCAGCATTTT.

The chain recombines TRBV5-1 with TRBJ1-3; 10 nucleotides line up with TRBD1. Looked up from germline, CDR1 is SGHRS and CDR2 is YFSETQ. The ends lost 4 bases at V and 3 bases at J; junction bases unmatched: 4. The CDR3 totals 15 residues. Written as DNA, the CDR3 is TGCGCCAGCAGCCAGGGGACAGGGGATGGAAACACCATATATTTT. Translated, it gives CASSQGTGDGNTIYF.

Comment on this clone: The junction and the germline gene differ at one end; a read error may be behind it. This rearrangement joins TRBV7-9 to TRBJ2-1; D might be TRBD2 (7 bases). Germline V gives CDR1 SEHNR, CDR2 FQNEAQ (reference sequence). This CDR3 has 16 residues. DNA of the CDR3: TGTTCCAGCAGCTTACCCGGCGGGGGCACCTACAATGAGCAGTTCTTC. This codes for CSSSLPGGGTYNEQFF.

The rearrangement uses TRBV5-1 and TRBJ2-7; 8 positions agree with TRBD2. The V gene end was trimmed by 0 bases and the J gene end by 2 bases; junction bases not matched to a gene: 7. This CDR3 region has 16 residues. CDR1 SGHRS and CDR2 YFSETQ come from the germline V gene. The chain's CDR3 is CASSLVPGGDTYEQYF. The CDR3 nucleotides read TGCGCCAGCAGCTTGGTCCCGGGGGGGGACACCTACGAGCAGTACTTC.

The chain carries TRBV5-1 and TRBJ2-1; D remains ambiguous. CDR3 length equals 15 residues. The V gene's germline CDR1 is SGHRS and CDR2 YFSETQ. V lost 0 bases to trimming and J lost 3 bases, with 10 bases between them. The CDR3 nucleotides read TGCGCCAGCAGCTTGGAGGTTACAGACTACAATGAGCAGTTCTTC. Protein: CASSLEVTDYNEQFF.

The chain combines TRBV9 with TRBJ2-1, with D perhaps TRBD1 (5 bases). Germline V gene sequence: CDR1 SGDLS, CDR2 YYNGEE. V was shortened by 0 bases and J by 10 bases, with 26 bases between the two germline ends. The CDR3 length is 18 residues. The CDR3 loop is CASSVGSSGRRTTREQFF. The CDR3 DNA sequence: TGTGCCAGCAGCGTAGGATCCTCAGGGCGTCGGACCACCAGGGAGCAGTTCTTC.

The chain recombines TRBV10-3 with TRBJ1-1; D uncertain. Trimming cost V 8 bases and J 0 bases, with 19 bases left between them. Germline V gene data show CDR1 as ENHRY and CDR2 as SYGVKD. The CDR3 has 16 amino acids. The CDR3 coding sequence is TGTGCCATCCGCGCGGGGTTTTCCTCCATGAACACTGAAGCTTTCTTT. Amino acids: CAIRAGFSSMNTEAFF.

V gene TRBV5-1 combines with J gene TRBJ2-7; the D gene is possibly TRBD1 (6 bases). The V end was cut by 3 bases, the J end by 2 bases, with 15 bases between. Germline-derived CDR1 and CDR2 are SGHRS and YFSETQ. This CDR3 is built from 15 residues. The CDR3 DNA follows: TGCGCCAGCAGCTCATTACAGGGAGAGCCCTACGAGCAGTACTTC. The encoded protein is CASSSLQGEPYEQYF.

In its sample, this clone was seen once. This chain uses TRBV5-1 with TRBJ2-1; 13 bases line up with TRBD2. Per the germline V gene, CDR1 is SGHRS and CDR2 is YFSETQ. J gave up 7 bases and V 3 bases, and 7 bases lay outside the gene matches. This CDR3 comprises 16 residues. DNA for the CDR3: TGCGCCAGCAGCTCGACTAGCGGGGGGTTGTTGAATGAGCAGTTCTTC. Its protein is CASSSTSGGLLNEQFF. Drawing the rest from reference TRBV5-1 and TRBJ2-1, the complete variable domain is KAGVTQTPRYLIKTRGQQVTLSCSPISGHRSVSWYQQTPGQGLQFLFEYFSETQRNKGNFPGRFSGRQFSNSRSEMNVSTLELGDSALYLCASSSTSGGLLNEQFFGPGTRLTVL.

The chain has TRBV2 and TRBJ2-1, with 8 positions matching TRBD2. The CDR3 is 14 amino acids. Germline assignment: CDR1 SNHLY and CDR2 FYNNEI. V lost 7 bases and J lost 5; bases outside the gene matches: 7. The CDR3 is CASKRTGGDNEQFF. The CDR3 coding sequence is TGTGCCAGCAAAAGAACGGGGGGGGACAATGAGCAGTTCTTC.

The CDR3 nucleotides read TGCAGTGCTAGAGTCAATTACGAGCAGTACTTC. As protein: CSARVNYEQYF. The J gene is TRBJ2-7, the V gene TRBV20-1; no firm D call. Trimming pared 1 base from V and 4 bases from J, leaving 5 bases between. The CDR3 length is 11 residues. Germline V gene data show CDR1 as DFQATT and CDR2 as SNEGSKA (reference sequence).

The chain carries TRBV19 and TRBJ2-5, with 8 bases that match TRBD1. The CDR3 has 16 amino acids. The V and J ends lost 5 bases and 1 base, in that order; junction bases with no gene match: 9. Germline V gives CDR1 LNHDA, CDR2 SQIVND (reference sequence). The CDR3, as DNA: TGTGCCAGTAGTTCTAGACAGGGGTTGTTCCAAGAGACCCAGTACTTC. Encoded protein: CASSSRQGLFQETQYF.